A single sample is the source of the 6 T cell receptor beta chains below, sequenced in a study of cytomegalovirus exposure and HLA in healthy donors. Here immunoSEQ multiplex PCR was the method, and the copy in TCRdb shows in-frame clones only, minus some. The table shows 150,000 to 200,000 clones, with 70% to 90% occurring only once. Sequencing was carried out using PBMCs. Receptors originate from a woman in her twenties or thirties in good health and CMV-seronegative.

V usage is TRBV6-1 and J usage is TRBJ2-5; TRBD2 aligns across 10 bases. Trimming removed 2 bases from V and 5 bases from J; junction bases left unmatched: 11. Germline V gives CDR1 MNHNS, CDR2 SASEGT. This CDR3 has 17 residues. The CDR3 here is CASSESVLAGERETQYF. The CDR3 coding sequence is TGTGCCAGCAGTGAATCTGTTCTAGCGGGAGAGCGGGAGACCCAGTACTTC.

This chain joins TRBV6-1 and TRBJ2-3, with D maybe TRBD1 (5 bases). This CDR3 contains 15 residues. CDR1 and CDR2 from the germline V gene are MNHNS and SASEGT. The germline V and J ends were trimmed by 4 bases and 4 bases, with 15 bases remaining between them. The CDR3 DNA follows: TGTGCCAGCAGTGTGAGACAGAGGACATCAGATACGCAGTATTTT. Translating gives CASSVRQRTSDTQYF.

The chain carries TRBV7-2 and TRBJ2-7, with 12 nucleotides matching TRBD2. The CDR3 covers 16 residues. From germline, CDR1 is SGHTA and CDR2 FQGNSA. Trimming cost V 2 bases and J 2 bases; bases outside gene matches: 4. This CDR3 is CASSLPLAGGTYEQYF. CDR3 sequence (DNA): TGTGCCAGCAGCTTACCTCTAGCGGGAGGGACCTACGAGCAGTACTTC.

J is TRBJ1-1 and V is TRBV7-8, with 7 bases matching TRBD1. Germline loops: CDR1 SGHVS, CDR2 FQNEAQ. CDR3 length equals 14 residues. With V trimmed by 5 bases and J by 1 base, 4 bases remained unmatched. Here the CDR3 DNA reads TGTGCCAGCAGCAGAGGGGGCAGGAACACTGAAGCTTTCTTT. Translated, it gives CASSRGGRNTEAFF.

The genes are TRBV5-6 and TRBJ2-2; a weak D match, TRBD1 (5 bases). Trimming pared 4 bases from V and 7 bases from J, leaving 20 bases between. CDR1 and CDR2 (germline): SGHDT, YYEEEE. The CDR3 length is 16 residues. CDR3 in amino acids: CASSGEVQGWGGELFF. CDR3 DNA: TGTGCCAGCAGCGGAGAAGTGCAGGGCTGGGGCGGGGAGCTGTTTTTT.

The chain has TRBV2 and TRBJ2-1, with D perhaps given as TRBD1 or TRBD2 (5 bases each). V was cut by 7 bases and J by 2 bases, with 15 bases left in between. CDR3 length equals 15 residues. Germline V gene data show CDR1 as SNHLY and CDR2 as FYNNEI. The CDR3: CASTAGTATYNEQFF. Written as DNA, the CDR3 is TGTGCCAGCACCGCCGGGACCGCGACCTACAATGAGCAGTTCTTC. Together with reference TRBV2 and TRBJ2-1, the CDR3 gives the full variable domain: EPEVTQTPSHQVTQMGQEVILRCVPISNHLYFYWYRQILGQKVEFLVSFYNNEISEKSEIFDDQFSVERPDGSNFTLKIRSTKLEDSAMYFCASTAGTATYNEQFFGPGTRLTVL.